These T cell receptor beta chains were read from a single sample in a study of T cells of healthy individuals. Using its own MiXCR run on the 5' RACE reads, TCRdb lists one record per CDR3 protein. The sample carries about 82,000 distinct CDR3 sequences, about 5% recorded once. The receptor source for this set is a female donor in good health. Both conserved end residues are part of each CDR3. The order of the fields is D gene, V gene, CDR3 protein. D genes are given only for firm matches.

d_gene: NA
v_gene: TRBV28
CDR3aa: CASSPAGRTGTDTQYF

d_gene: TRBD2
v_gene: TRBV20-1
CDR3aa: CSGTSGRNQETQYF

d_gene: TRBD1
v_gene: TRBV7-9
CDR3aa: CASSLSTGGEDGNTIYF

d_gene: TRBD2
v_gene: TRBV7-2
CDR3aa: CASSRAGGIDTQYF

d_gene: TRBD2
v_gene: TRBV4-1
CDR3aa: CASSQTYGLALETQYF

d_gene: TRBD1
v_gene: TRBV27
CDR3aa: CATALGTGGEREKLFF

d_gene: TRBD1
v_gene: TRBV29-1
CDR3aa: CSVEVTGPETQYF

d_gene: TRBD1
v_gene: TRBV18
CDR3aa: CASSPPGTGGLNTEAFF

d_gene: NA
v_gene: TRBV19
CDR3aa: CASSTYYNEQFF

d_gene: NA
v_gene: TRBV28
CDR3aa: CASTRPATNQPQHF

d_gene: NA
v_gene: TRBV30
CDR3aa: CAWTGVLATEAFF

d_gene: NA
v_gene: TRBV20-1
CDR3aa: CSARRRANSYNSPLHF

d_gene: TRBD2
v_gene: TRBV29-1
CDR3aa: CSVVVLAGTTRTGELFF

d_gene: NA
v_gene: TRBV10-3
CDR3aa: CAISDKNGGEQYF

d_gene: TRBD1
v_gene: TRBV3-1
CDR3aa: CASSLQGAHNEQFF

d_gene: NA
v_gene: TRBV3-1
CDR3aa: CASSQLGREFDGYTF

d_gene: NA
v_gene: TRBV6-1
CDR3aa: CASSEVTGNTIYF

d_gene: TRBD2
v_gene: TRBV7-9
CDR3aa: CASSLGLADTDTQYF

d_gene: TRBD1
v_gene: TRBV30
CDR3aa: CAWSARTGFQPQHF

d_gene: TRBD1
v_gene: TRBV15
CDR3aa: CATSNNPSTGDTEAFF

d_gene: NA
v_gene: TRBV20-1
CDR3aa: CSARDRLTRGEQYF

d_gene: NA
v_gene: TRBV20-1
CDR3aa: CSAADPPEQYF

d_gene: NA
v_gene: TRBV2
CDR3aa: CASSGIDSALGDQETQYF

d_gene: TRBD1
v_gene: TRBV7-2
CDR3aa: CASSFSGTEPNSPLHF

d_gene: NA
v_gene: TRBV7-9
CDR3aa: CASSDGSQGKIRQYF

d_gene: NA
v_gene: TRBV4-3
CDR3aa: CASSQDREGWMNGYTF

d_gene: NA
v_gene: TRBV27
CDR3aa: CASSLSPYNEQFF

d_gene: TRBD1
v_gene: TRBV12-3/TRBV12-4
CDR3aa: CASSPSTGGDTQYF

d_gene: NA
v_gene: TRBV13
CDR3aa: CASSLGTETYGYTF

d_gene: NA
v_gene: TRBV4-2
CDR3aa: CASSQGPGRDNEQFF

d_gene: NA
v_gene: TRBV20-1
CDR3aa: CSARDRRGNSPLHF

d_gene: NA
v_gene: TRBV7-8
CDR3aa: CASSLGRGEQYF

d_gene: TRBD1
v_gene: TRBV5-4
CDR3aa: CASSSDRGNEQFF

d_gene: NA
v_gene: TRBV5-4
CDR3aa: CASSLGGVDGYTF

d_gene: NA
v_gene: TRBV7-9
CDR3aa: CASSRNAGTYSNQPQHF

d_gene: NA
v_gene: TRBV18
CDR3aa: CASSPPGTPSNQPQHF

d_gene: TRBD1
v_gene: TRBV6-4
CDR3aa: CASPTRTGGTKNIQYF

d_gene: TRBD1
v_gene: TRBV7-8
CDR3aa: CASTPDRIERETQYF

d_gene: NA
v_gene: TRBV24-1
CDR3aa: CATSPSGGQPQHF

d_gene: NA
v_gene: TRBV6-6
CDR3aa: CASSYSGTFTDTQYF

d_gene: NA
v_gene: TRBV20-1
CDR3aa: CSAAQGQNTEAFF

d_gene: TRBD1
v_gene: TRBV5-1
CDR3aa: CASSWTGSKNIQYF

d_gene: TRBD2
v_gene: TRBV13
CDR3aa: CASRAGGLTGELFF

d_gene: NA
v_gene: TRBV12-3/TRBV12-4
CDR3aa: CASSLGQSGEQYF

d_gene: TRBD1
v_gene: TRBV27
CDR3aa: CASSSPGQGSTEAFF

d_gene: TRBD2
v_gene: TRBV9
CDR3aa: CASSGPTVPGLAGGRYNEQFF

d_gene: NA
v_gene: TRBV5-1
CDR3aa: CASSLEQAILHTEAFF

d_gene: TRBD2
v_gene: TRBV19
CDR3aa: CASRQLAGQETQYF

d_gene: NA
v_gene: TRBV14
CDR3aa: CANETATNTGELFF

d_gene: TRBD1
v_gene: TRBV7-9
CDR3aa: CASSSPGQGEETQYF

d_gene: TRBD1
v_gene: TRBV27
CDR3aa: CASSFHRGLTHNGYTF